The rows below give T cell receptor beta chains drawn from one sample of a study of CD8+ T cells in alopecia areata. Method: immunoSEQ multiplex PCR; TCRdb's copy keeps in-frame clones and lacks some. The table records over 200,000 clones, 50% to 70% of them present only once. The specimen comprised CD4+ T cells sorted from blood, sampled at week 0. The receptors were sampled from a human donor with alopecia areata. Each CDR3 is given with its conserved first and last residue. D genes are given only for firm matches. Part of the rows lack a size; the others show once, few, many or a class for expanded clones.

clone size	D gene	V gene	J gene	CDR3 length	CDR3 DNA	CDR3 protein
-	-	TRBV23-1	TRBJ1-1	17	TGCGCCAGCAGCTCATCTGTGCGGGCCTCCACCTCCACTGAAGCTTTCTTT	CASSSSVRASTSTEAFF
-	-	TRBV5-1	TRBJ2-1	12	TGCGCCAGCAAGGGGGATTACAATGAGCAGTTCTTC	CASKGDYNEQFF
-	-	TRBV7-3	TRBJ2-5	11	TGTGCCAGCAGCTTAGACCAGACCCAGTACTTC	CASSLDQTQYF
-	TRBD1	TRBV11-2	TRBJ1-5	15	TGTGCCAGCAGCTTGGGGACAGGTGGCAATCAGCCCCAGCATTTT	CASSLGTGGNQPQHF
-	-	TRBV7-9	TRBJ2-5	14	TGTGCCAGCAGCGGTCGACGGATGGGGGAGACCCAGTACTTC	CASSGRRMGETQYF
-	TRBD1	TRBV30	TRBJ1-2	13	TGTGCCTGGACCTTGACAGGGACCTATGGCTACACCTTC	CAWTLTGTYGYTF
-	-	TRBV27	TRBJ1-3	14	TGTGCCAGCAGTTTAGCAGGGTATGGAAACACCATATATTTT	CASSLAGYGNTIYF
once	TRBD2	TRBV18	TRBJ2-7	14	TGTGCCAGCTCACCGACTAGCTCCTACTACGAGCAGTACTTC	CASSPTSSYYEQYF
-	TRBD2	TRBV4-2	TRBJ2-1	16	TGTGCCAGCAGCCAAGATCGGGGGGTGGACTACAATGAGCAGTTCTTC	CASSQDRGVDYNEQFF
few	-	TRBV30	TRBJ1-5	13	TGTGCCTGGAGCGGGGGGAGATATCAGCCCCAGCATTTT	CAWSGGRYQPQHF
-	TRBD1	TRBV28	TRBJ1-1	17	TGTGCCAGCAGTTTGCTTCCCTTGGACAGGGGGCGCACTGAAGCTTTCTTT	CASSLLPLDRGRTEAFF
-	TRBD1	TRBV19	TRBJ1-5	15	TGTGCCAGCGGGCGGGGACAGGGGATGTGGCAGCCCCAGCATTTT	CASGRGQGMWQPQHF
-	TRBD1	TRBV6-5	TRBJ2-2	12	TGTGCCAGCAGGACAGGGTTCGGGGAGCTGTTTTTT	CASRTGFGELFF
-	TRBD1	TRBV29-1	TRBJ2-3	15	TGCAGCGTAGCCACGGGACAGGGGACCTCAGATACGCAGTATTTT	CSVATGQGTSDTQYF
few	TRBD1	TRBV6-5	TRBJ2-7	14	TGTGCCAGCACCCGATCCGGACAGGGCTACGAGCAGTACTTC	CASTRSGQGYEQYF
few	-	TRBV2	TRBJ2-1	15	TGTGCCAGCAGAGTTGACAGGACCACCTACAATGAGCAGTTCTTC	CASRVDRTTYNEQFF
-	TRBD2	TRBV30	TRBJ2-1	15	TGTGCCTGGAGTGTACGTAGCGGGGGGGCCTTTGAGCAGTTCTTC	CAWSVRSGGAFEQFF
few	-	TRBV2	TRBJ2-5	15	TGTGCCAGTCAGTGGAGAGGACAGTCTCAAGAGACCCAGTACTTC	CASQWRGQSQETQYF
-	-	TRBV30	TRBJ2-7	12	TGTGCCTGGAGTGTAAACAGGATGGAGCAGTACTTC	CAWSVNRMEQYF
-	-	TRBV7-9	TRBJ2-7	11	TGTGCCAGCAGCCTCCTCTACGAGCAGTACTTC	CASSLLYEQYF
-	-	TRBV29-1	TRBJ2-7	11	TGCAGCGTCAGGACAACCTACGAGCAGTACTTC	CSVRTTYEQYF
-	-	TRBV30	TRBJ1-1	13	TGTGCCTGGAGCGGGGACGGGAACACTGAAGCTTTCTTT	CAWSGDGNTEAFF
-	-	TRBV7-9	TRBJ2-7	12	TGTGCCAGCAGCATACAGGGCTACGAGCAGTACTTC	CASSIQGYEQYF
-	-	TRBV23-1	TRBJ2-7	15	TGCGCCAGCAGGCAAACTGGGACCGTCACCTACGAGCAGTACTTC	CASRQTGTVTYEQYF
-	-	TRBV5-1	TRBJ2-2	15	TGCGCCAGCAGCTTGGAGGGCCGGGGCACCGGGGAGCTGTTTTTT	CASSLEGRGTGELFF
-	-	TRBV6-5	TRBJ1-2	13	TGTGCCAGCAGCCCCGGGACCTACTATGGCTACACCTTC	CASSPGTYYGYTF
-	-	TRBV6-6	TRBJ2-4	13	TGTGCCAGCAGACTCAAGGACGGAAACATTCAGTACTTC	CASRLKDGNIQYF
-	TRBD1	TRBV25-1	TRBJ2-3	15	TGTGCCAGCAGCTCGGACAGGGACGGGACAGATACGCAGTATTTT	CASSSDRDGTDTQYF
-	-	TRBV7-9	TRBJ1-2	15	TGTGCCAGCAGCGCCACCCTCGGAGGGGCGAGGGGCTACACCTTC	CASSATLGGARGYTF
-	TRBD2	TRBV15	TRBJ2-5	16	TGTGCCACCAGTCTCACCCTAGCGGGAAAAGGAGAGACCCAGTACTTC	CATSLTLAGKGETQYF
-	-	TRBV7-9	TRBJ2-3	12	TGTGCCAGCAGCTTACAGTTAGATACGCAGTATTTT	CASSLQLDTQYF
-	-	TRBV7-9	TRBJ1-2	14	TGTGCCAGCAGCTTCAGAGAAACTAACTATGGCTACACCTTC	CASSFRETNYGYTF
-	-	TRBV4-1	TRBJ2-6	18	TGCGCCAGCAGCCTTTCTTTCAAGGGTCTCTCTGGGGCCAACGTCCTGACTTTC	CASSLSFKGLSGANVLTF
-	-	TRBV6-6	TRBJ1-6	14	TGTGCCAGCAGTTACGACAGTCGATCGACACCCCTCCACTTT	CASSYDSRSTPLHF
-	TRBD2	TRBV29-1	TRBJ2-7	13	TGCAGCGTTGAGGTAGCGGGAGTCTACGAGCAGTACTTC	CSVEVAGVYEQYF
few	-	TRBV29-1	TRBJ2-3	15	TGCAGCGTTCCGGATGGCACTTTTCTCACAGATACGCAGTATTTT	CSVPDGTFLTDTQYF
-	TRBD2	TRBV2	TRBJ2-3	16	TGTGCCAGCCTCGAGGGAGCTAGCGGGAGCGCAGATACGCAGTATTTT	CASLEGASGSADTQYF
-	-	TRBV7-2	TRBJ1-1	12	TGTGCCAGCAGCTTAGAGGGAAGGAAAGCTTTCTTT	CASSLEGRKAFF
-	-	TRBV5-1	TRBJ1-1	16	TGCGCCAGCAGCTTGGGTGGTGGGTGGGAGAACACTGAAGCTTTCTTT	CASSLGGGWENTEAFF
-	-	TRBV2	TRBJ1-1	13	TGTGCCAGCAGTGTAACGTTGAACACTGAAGCTTTCTTT	CASSVTLNTEAFF
-	TRBD2	TRBV18	TRBJ2-7	15	TGTGCCAGCTCACCAGTAGGACTAGCAGGGTACGAGCAGTACTTC	CASSPVGLAGYEQYF
-	-	TRBV29-1	TRBJ1-2	13	TGCAGCGTGGCCATGACTGCCGACTATGGCTACACCTTC	CSVAMTADYGYTF
-	TRBD1	TRBV5-6	TRBJ1-1	16	TGTGCCAGCAGCTTGTGGAGAAATCACAGGGGCACTGAAGCTTTCTTT	CASSLWRNHRGTEAFF
-	TRBD1	TRBV15	TRBJ2-7	16	TGTGCCACCAGCAGACCAGGGACAGGGGGTTTCTACGAGCAGTACTTC	CATSRPGTGGFYEQYF
-	TRBD2	TRBV19	TRBJ2-2	17	TGTGCCAGTAGGCCTTCGGGGCTAGCGGGAGTTACCGGGGAGCTGTTTTTT	CASRPSGLAGVTGELFF
-	-	TRBV6-5	TRBJ1-2	13	TGTGCCAGCAGTTACGGAGGGGCCTATGGCTACACCTTC	CASSYGGAYGYTF